Presented here are 17 T cell receptor beta chains from one specimen sequenced in a study of T cell repertoires in cytomegalovirus infection. TCRdb reanalysed the reads using MiXCR and keeps one entry per CDR3 protein. The top ten clones hold over 2.5% of a sample with about 310,000 distinct CDR3 sequences, roughly 9.3% of them seen once. Specimen: PBMCs. The receptors were sampled from a human donor in good health (CMV status not recorded). Some clones in this sample may be carry-over from other donors' samples.

At least ten counts were recorded for this clonotype. The CDR3 is CASSLTLMSTRQYTF. The CDR3 nucleotides read TGCGCCAGCAGCCTGACCCTCATGTCAACTCGGCAATACACCTTC. The chain carries TRBV5-1 and TRBJ1-2, with D uncertain. V lost 4 bases to trimming and J lost 11 bases, with 24 bases between them. Germline V gene data show CDR1 as SGHRS and CDR2 as YFSETQ. The CDR3 totals 15 residues.

This clonotype was counted at least ten times. This chain uses TRBV7-2 with TRBJ2-5, with a tentative D call TRBD1 (6 bases). This CDR3 comprises 14 residues. Germline CDR1 is SGHTA and CDR2 is FQGNSA. The V end was cut by 5 bases, the J end by 1 base, with 11 bases between. In DNA, the CDR3 is TGTGCCAGCAGCACTACAGGGCTCCAAGAGACCCAGTACTTC. Translation: CASSTTGLQETQYF.

This clonotype has just a few counts. The V call is TRBV19, the J call TRBJ2-2; D uncertain. This CDR3 is 16 amino acids long. Germline loops: CDR1 LNHDA, CDR2 SQIVND (reference sequence). V dropped 5 bases and J dropped 0 bases, with 13 bases sitting between them. This CDR3 is CASSSRSFSNTGELFF. The CDR3, as DNA: TGTGCCAGTAGTTCTCGGTCGTTTTCGAACACCGGGGAGCTGTTTTTT.

This clonotype was detected many times. The V and J genes are TRBV28 and TRBJ1-1; tentative D call: TRBD1 (5 bases). Looked up from germline, CDR1 is MDHEN and CDR2 is SYDVKM. With 5 bases removed from V and 1 base from J, the gap between germline ends came to 14 bases. This CDR3 spans 15 amino acids. Here the CDR3 reads CASSPTLGQNTEAFF. The CDR3 nucleotides read TGTGCCAGCAGTCCAACCTTAGGACAGAACACTGAAGCTTTCTTT. Supplemented by reference TRBV28 and TRBJ1-1, the full variable domain reads DVKVTQSSRYLVKRTGEKVFLECVQDMDHENMFWYRQDPGLGLRLIYFSYDVKMKEKGDIPEGYSVSREKKERFSLILESASTNQTSMYLCASSPTLGQNTEAFFGQGTRLTVV.

The table lists this clonotype with a few counts. This chain links TRBV6-2 or TRBV6-3 with TRBJ2-3; no clear D. The CDR3 totals 15 residues. V lost 2 bases and J lost 4, with 13 bases in between. Germline V gene data show CDR1 as MNHEY and CDR2 as SVGEGT. CDR3 loop: CASSYGVLVADTQYF. CDR3 bases: TGTGCCAGCAGTTACGGCGTCTTGGTTGCAGATACGCAGTATTTT.

The V and J genes are TRBV27 and TRBJ2-1; D uncertain. The CDR3 extends over 16 amino acids. Germline-derived CDR1 and CDR2 are MNHEY and SMNVEV (reference sequence). V lost 5 bases, J lost 2 bases, and 16 bases lay in between. CDR3 bases: TGTGCCAGCAGTCTCGAAAAATATGGGCCCTACAATGAGCAGTTCTTC. Its protein product is CASSLEKYGPYNEQFF.

This clonotype was seen a handful of times. This chain uses TRBV7-9 with TRBJ1-6; TRBD1 is a possible D gene (6 bases). The CDR3 covers 15 residues. Germline-derived CDR1 and CDR2 are SEHNR and FQNEAQ (reference sequence). Trimming took 6 bases from V and 10 from J, leaving 19 bases between them. CDR3 DNA: TGTGCCAGCAGGGGGGTAACAGGGTTCGACTCACCCCTCCACTTT. This sequence encodes CASRGVTGFDSPLHF. The full variable domain, its missing parts supplied by reference TRBV7-9 and TRBJ1-6, is DTGVSQNPRHKITKRGQNVTFRCDPISEHNRLYWYRQTLGQGPEFLTYFQNEAQLEKSRLLSDRFSAERPKGSFSTLEIQRTEQGDSAMYLCASRGVTGFDSPLHFGNGTRLTVT.

This clonotype was recorded at least ten times. The CDR3 loop is CSAYSGAATDTQYF. The CDR3 nucleotides read TGCAGTGCTTACAGCGGAGCCGCAACAGATACGCAGTATTTT. The V and J genes are TRBV20-1 and TRBJ2-3, with D possibly matching TRBD2 (5 bases). V gave up 5 bases and J gave up 3 bases, with 15 bases separating them. The CDR3 consists of 14 residues. CDR1 DFQATT and CDR2 SNEGSKA come from the germline V gene (reference sequence).

This clonotype is judged medium-sized. V gene TRBV7-2 combines with J gene TRBJ2-5, with D uncertain. The germline V and J ends were trimmed by 1 base and 2 bases, with 5 bases remaining between them. Germline lookup yields CDR1 SGHTA and CDR2 FQGNSA. This CDR3 is 13 amino acids long. DNA for the CDR3: TGTGCCAGCAGCTTAGGGGGTCAAGAGACCCAGTACTTC. It translates to CASSLGGQETQYF.

This clonotype appeared many times. This chain joins TRBV7-6 and TRBJ1-2; D unresolved. Germline V CDR1 and CDR2: SGHVS, FNYEAQ. The CDR3 is made up of 13 amino acids. Trimming pared 3 bases from V and 4 bases from J, leaving 9 bases between. The chain's CDR3 is CASSFGLTYGYTF. DNA for the CDR3: TGTGCCAGCAGCTTCGGACTGACCTATGGCTACACCTTC.

At least ten counts were recorded for this clonotype. The chain has TRBV5-5 and TRBJ2-2; a weak D match, TRBD1 (6 bases). The CDR3 length is 14 residues. The germline V gene encodes CDR1 SGHKS and CDR2 YYEKEE (reference sequence). V lost 3 bases and J lost 3, with 9 bases in between. DNA of the CDR3: TGTGCCAGCAGCTCTGGACAGCACACCGGGGAGCTGTTTTTT. The encoded protein is CASSSGQHTGELFF. Using reference TRBV5-5 and TRBJ2-2 for the parts outside the CDR3, the full variable domain is DAGVTQSPTHLIKTRGQQVTLRCSPISGHKSVSWYQQVLGQGPQFIFQYYEKEERGRGNFPDRFSARQFPNYSSELNVNALLLGDSALYLCASSSGQHTGELFFGEGSRLTVL.

This clonotype has ten or more counts. This CDR3 reads CASSDPDRGPTDTQYF. DNA for the CDR3: TGTGCCAGCAGTGATCCCGACAGGGGGCCCACAGATACGCAGTATTTT. This rearrangement joins TRBV2 to TRBJ2-3, with 10 bases fitting TRBD1. With V trimmed by 3 bases and J by 2 bases, 5 bases remained unmatched. This CDR3 has 16 amino acids. Per the germline V gene, CDR1 is SNHLY and CDR2 is FYNNEI.

The rearrangement uses TRBV12-3 or TRBV12-4 and TRBJ2-1, with 8 positions matching TRBD1. CDR3 length equals 13 residues. Trimming cost V 4 bases and J 11 bases; bases outside gene matches: 7. CDR3 coding DNA: TGTGCCAGCAGTTCCTACGGACAGGGAAAGCAGTTCTTC. This encodes CASSSYGQGKQFF.

This clonotype was found many times. V usage is TRBV12-3 or TRBV12-4 and J usage is TRBJ1-5; TRBD1 might be the D (5 bases). The CDR3 sequence is 15 residues long. Trimming left V 5 bases short and J 0 bases short, with 11 bases between. CDR3 sequence reads: CASSRDGDSNQPQHF. Here the CDR3 DNA reads TGTGCCAGCAGTCGGGACGGCGATAGCAATCAGCCCCAGCATTTT.

There are many counts of this clonotype. The gene calls are TRBV7-8 and TRBJ1-4, with 7 bases lining up with TRBD1. V trimming: 4 bases; J trimming: 4 bases; junction bases outside the gene matches: 9. CDR3 size: 16 residues. CDR1 and CDR2 from the germline V gene are SGHVS and FQNEAQ. CDR3 sequence (DNA): TGTGCCAGCAGCTGGAGGACAGGCGACTATAATGAAAAACTGTTTTTT. This gives the protein CASSWRTGDYNEKLFF.

This clonotype occurred many times. The chain is built from TRBV28 and TRBJ2-1, with 7 nucleotides matching TRBD2. Per germline, CDR1 MDHEN and CDR2 SYDVKM. With 6 bases clipped from V and 2 bases from J, the junction kept 7 bases outside the gene matches. The CDR3 contains 15 residues. DNA of the CDR3: TGTGCCAGCAGCTCGGCTAGCGGAACCTACAATGAGCAGTTCTTC. It is translated as CASSSASGTYNEQFF.

This clonotype was counted at least ten times. The chain uses TRBV6-2 or TRBV6-3 and TRBJ2-7, with TRBD1 matching over 8 bases. The germline CDR1 and CDR2 sequences are MNHEY and SVGEGT. This CDR3 has 13 amino acids. Trimming took 4 bases from V and 3 from J; bases not matched to a gene: 2. CDR3 bases: TGTGCCAGCAGTTCAGGGGGCCGCTACGAGCAGTACGTC. Translated, it gives CASSSGGRYEQYV.